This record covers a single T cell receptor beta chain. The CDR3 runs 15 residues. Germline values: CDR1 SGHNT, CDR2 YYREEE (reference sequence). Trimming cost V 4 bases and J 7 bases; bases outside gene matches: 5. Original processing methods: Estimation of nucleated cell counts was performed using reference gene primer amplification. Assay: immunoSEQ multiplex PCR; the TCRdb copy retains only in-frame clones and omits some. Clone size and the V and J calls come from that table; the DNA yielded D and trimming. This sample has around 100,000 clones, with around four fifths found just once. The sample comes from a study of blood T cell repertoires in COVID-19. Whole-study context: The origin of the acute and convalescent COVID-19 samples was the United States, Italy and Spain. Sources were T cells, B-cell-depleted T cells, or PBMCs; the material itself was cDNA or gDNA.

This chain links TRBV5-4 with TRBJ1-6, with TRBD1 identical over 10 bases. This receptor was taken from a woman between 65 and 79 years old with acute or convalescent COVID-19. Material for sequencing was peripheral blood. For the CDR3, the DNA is TGTGCCAGCAGCCCCCGGGACAGGGGCAATTCACCCCTCCACTTT. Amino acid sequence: CASSPRDRGNSPLHF.